This TCR beta chain is drawn from a study of T cell changes during pregnancy in multiple sclerosis. This CDR3 is built from 14 residues. V gave up 8 bases and J gave up 8 bases; unmatched junction bases: 11. Germline V gives CDR1 LNHDA, CDR2 SQIVND (reference sequence). Clones were sequenced by immunoSEQ multiplex PCR, and TCRdb holds only the in-frame ones, with some missing. The repertoire consists of 88,000 or so clones, with approximately 90% occurring once and the leading ten covering approximately 2.5%. The chain couples TRBV19 to TRBJ1-4; 7 bases agree with TRBD1. Sequencing used peripheral blood, obtained before pregnancy. The sequence derives from a female donor with multiple sclerosis, enrolled in a pregnancy study. The CDR3 DNA sequence: TGTGCCAGTCGTCCGGGAGGGGGCGGGGAAAAACTGTTTTTT. Translation gives CASRPGGGGEKLFF.